These T cell receptor beta chains were read from a single sample in a study of CD8+ T cells in alopecia areata. Measured with immunoSEQ multiplex PCR; TCRdb has only the in-frame clones, and not every one. Of 95,000 to 110,000 clones listed, 85% to 90% are singletons. Specimen: CD8+ T cells sorted from blood, collected at approximately week 30, from a patient treated with tofacitinib. Receptors were obtained from a human donor with alopecia areata. The CDR3 runs from the conserved cysteine through the conserved F or W. Fields, in order: D gene, clone size, J gene, V gene, CDR3 DNA, CDR3 protein. The D gene is left open where the match is weak. Clone size is given for some rows only: seen once, a few or many times, or a class if the clone is expanded.

TRBD2 . TRBJ2-2 TRBV5-1 TGCGCCAGCAGCTCACTCCCCTTTGCGGGAGACACCGGGGAGCTGTTTTTT CASSSLPFAGDTGELFF
. . TRBJ2-5 TRBV29-1 TGCAGCGTAGCAGAAGCTCCACTCCAAGAGACCCAGTACTTC CSVAEAPLQETQYF
. . TRBJ1-3 TRBV10-1 TGCGCCAGCAGTGTATCCAGGGAAGGAAACACCATATATTTT CASSVSREGNTIYF
. . TRBJ1-1 TRBV19 TGTGCCAGTAGTATCGGCAGGAACACTGAAGCTTTCTTT CASSIGRNTEAFF
. . TRBJ2-7 TRBV5-1 TGCGCCAGCAGCCCCGGGGCCAGGGCCTACGAGCAGTACTTC CASSPGARAYEQYF
TRBD2 . TRBJ2-2 TRBV4-1 TGCGCCAGCAGCCACACCGGGACTAGCACCGGGGAGCTGTTTTTT CASSHTGTSTGELFF
. . TRBJ2-7 TRBV29-1 TGCAGCGTTGAAGATCAGGGCAGGGTAGGAGAGCAGTACTTC CSVEDQGRVGEQYF
. . TRBJ1-6 TRBV7-9 TGTGCCAGCAGCAAGGACATCCCCCCGTTCCACTTT CASSKDIPPFHF
. . TRBJ2-1 TRBV7-8 TGTGCCAGCAGCTTAGAATCCGGACTATCCTTCTACAATGAGCAGTTCTTC CASSLESGLSFYNEQFF
. few TRBJ2-5 TRBV15 TGTGCCACCAGCAGAGACCTAGCAGCCCAAGAGACCCAGTACTTC CATSRDLAAQETQYF
. few TRBJ2-7 TRBV7-9 TGTGCCAGCAGCTCCGACTGGGAGCAGTACTTC CASSSDWEQYF
. . TRBJ2-2 TRBV19 TGTGCCAGTACCCTTAAGAGGGGTTCGACCGGGGAGCTGTTTTTT CASTLKRGSTGELFF
. . TRBJ2-1 TRBV10-3 TGTGCCATCAGTGTGGTCGGCAATGAGCAGTTCTTC CAISVVGNEQFF
. . TRBJ2-7 TRBV13 TGTGCCAGCAGCTCCCCGGGGACCTACGAGCAGTACTTC CASSSPGTYEQYF
. . TRBJ2-3 TRBV19 TGTGCCACCCTAGACCCGACAGATACGCAGTATTTT CATLDPTDTQYF
TRBD2 once TRBJ2-3 TRBV7-8 TGTGCCAGCAGCCTCAGCCTAGCGGGAGCAAACACAGATACGCAGTATTTT CASSLSLAGANTDTQYF
TRBD1 . TRBJ1-2 TRBV29-1 TGCAGCGTTGAGGACAGGGGCAACTATGGCTACACCTTC CSVEDRGNYGYTF
TRBD1 few TRBJ1-1 TRBV27 TGTGCCAGCAGTTTAACGATGAACAGGGGCCCTGAAGCTTTCTTT CASSLTMNRGPEAFF
TRBD2 few TRBJ2-7 TRBV4-1 TGCGCCAGCAGCCCCGGGACTAGCGGGAGTGTTTACGAGCAGTACTTC CASSPGTSGSVYEQYF
TRBD2 . TRBJ2-7 TRBV5-1 TGCGCCAGCAGCTTAGCGGGACTAGCGGGGGAGGAGCAGTACTTC CASSLAGLAGEEQYF
. . TRBJ2-7 TRBV7-9 TGTGCCAGCAGCCTCCCGGGGCAAACCTACGAGCAGTACTTC CASSLPGQTYEQYF
. . TRBJ2-7 TRBV2 TGTGCCAGCAGTGACGGACCTGGGGACGAGCAGTACTTC CASSDGPGDEQYF
. . TRBJ2-7 TRBV27 TGTGCCAGCAGTCCAATAGGGTACGAGCAGTACTTC CASSPIGYEQYF
TRBD1 . TRBJ2-7 TRBV14 TGTGCCAGCAGCCACGGACAGGGGAGCTCCTACGAGCAGTACTTC CASSHGQGSSYEQYF
TRBD1 . TRBJ2-7 TRBV2 TGTGCCACCATGCTGTTAGGACAGGGCGACTCCTACGAGCAGTACTTC CATMLLGQGDSYEQYF
TRBD1 . TRBJ1-1 TRBV27 TGTGCCAGCAGTTGGGGACAGGGGAACACTGAAGCTTTCTTT CASSWGQGNTEAFF
. . TRBJ1-2 TRBV7-2 TGTGCCAGCAGCTTAGCTGGACAGTTTAACTATGGCTACACCTTC CASSLAGQFNYGYTF
. . TRBJ1-2 TRBV2 TGTGCCAGCAGTGAAGGCAGGCTCGGCTACACCTTC CASSEGRLGYTF
TRBD1 . TRBJ2-1 TRBV6-6 TGTGCCCTAAGCAAAGGGACAGTGCCTTACAATGAGCAGTTCTTC CALSKGTVPYNEQFF
TRBD2 . TRBJ2-5 TRBV15 TGTGCCACCAGCCATGGGACTAGCGGTTCTCTGGAGACCCAGTACTTC CATSHGTSGSLETQYF
. once TRBJ2-2 TRBV27 TGTGCCAGCCGGGGGGCGCCGAGCACCGGGGAGCTGTTTTTT CASRGAPSTGELFF
. . TRBJ2-1 TRBV10-2 TGCGCCAGCACGTGGGGTGGAGGTAATGAGCAGTTCTTC CASTWGGGNEQFF
. once TRBJ2-7 TRBV27 TGTGCCAGCAGTTTTGGCTACGAGCAGTACTTC CASSFGYEQYF
. few TRBJ2-7 TRBV29-1 TGCAGCGTTGAAGGCCGTTACTACGAGCAGTACTTC CSVEGRYYEQYF
. . TRBJ2-1 TRBV9 TGTGCCAGCAGCGTAGATATGGACAGTGGGAAATGGAATGAGCAGTTCTTC CASSVDMDSGKWNEQFF
. . TRBJ1-3 TRBV2 TGTGCCAGCAGTGAAGACCAGGAGATGATTGGAAACACCATATATTTT CASSEDQEMIGNTIYF
. . TRBJ2-7 TRBV7-9 TGTGCCAGCAGCTTAGCACAGCGCACCTACGAGCAGTACTTC CASSLAQRTYEQYF
. few TRBJ2-3 TRBV5-4 TGTGCCAGCAGCTTGGACCAAGGCCTAGGAGGCTCAGATACGCAGTATTTT CASSLDQGLGGSDTQYF
TRBD1 . TRBJ1-2 TRBV6-5 TGTGCCAGCAGTTACTCGGCAGGGGGGACCTATGGCTACACCTTC CASSYSAGGTYGYTF
TRBD2 . TRBJ2-1 TRBV7-8 TGTGCCAGTAGCGGGCCCTCCTACAATGAGCAGTTCTTC CASSGPSYNEQFF